This T cell receptor beta chain was documented in a study of T cells in Graves' hyperthyroidism and ophthalmopathy. Trimming cost V 5 bases and J 5 bases, with 14 bases left between them. Per germline, CDR1 SGHRS and CDR2 YFSETQ. The CDR3 spans 14 residues. The source material, RNA transcripts, was used to amplify TCR beta CDR3 regions. TCR CDR3 underwent first-round RT-PCR with the HTBI primer set. TCRdb re-called the multiplex PCR reads through MiXCR, storing one row per CDR3 protein. The sample has about 840,000 distinct CDR3 sequences, more than 30% seen once. V and J are TRBV5-1 and TRBJ1-5; no clear D gene. This sequence was found in a man aged 18 to 35 with Graves' hyperthyroidism. The sample was blood. CDR3 amino acids: CASSLDAGHQPQHF. In nucleotides, the CDR3 is TGCGCCAGCAGTCTGGACGCAGGACATCAGCCCCAGCATTTT.